This TCR beta chain was retrieved from a study of T-cell memory formation after mild COVID-19. This CDR3 is 14 amino acids long. Trimming shortened V by 3 bases and J by 0 bases, and 10 bases separated the two germline ends. Germline V CDR1 and CDR2: SGHRS, YFSETQ. General study results and limits: Chiefly within CM and EM were the contracting CD4+ clones; CD8+ ones were within EMRA. Memory from before infection featured some responding clones, which suggests cross-reactive memory joined.

On this clonotype: Its antigen is undetermined.

TCR alpha and TCR beta cDNA libraries carrying sample barcodes and UMIs were produced by 5'RACE using constant-segment primers. TCRdb independently ran MiXCR on the 5' RACE reads; one entry per CDR3 protein. Altogether about 400,000 distinct CDR3 sequences are present, 24% being singletons, with the ten largest covering 7.5% to 10%. The chain uses TRBV5-1 and TRBJ2-7; no reliable D call. Material: PBMCs or a T cell subset sorted from them (not recorded which). The sequence came from an adult woman who had mild COVID-19 (a few samples of this study predate the infection). Cell type and time point are not known. The CDR3 is CASSSQESSYEQYF. The CDR3 nucleotides read TGCGCCAGCAGCTCCCAGGAAAGCTCCTACGAGCAGTACTTC.